This T cell receptor (beta chain) was sequenced in a study of T cells in Graves' hyperthyroidism and ophthalmopathy. Comments on this clonotype: Antigen unknown.

The CDR3 regions of TCR beta were amplified from RNA transcripts. The HTBI primer set served for first-round RT-PCR of the TCR CDR3. Using its own MiXCR run on the multiplex PCR reads, TCRdb lists one record per CDR3 protein. The table records 500,000 to 750,000 distinct CDR3 sequences, 15% to 17% of them present only once. Whole-study results and caveats: Researchers found most expanded thyroid clonotypes above 0.001 in blood as well.

The study based diagnoses on clinical symptoms, serum thyroxine and TRAb, thyroid ultrasound and orbital computed tomography. This sample holds PBMCs from around 9.9 ml fresh peripheral blood. The clonotype was recovered from a woman in her twenties or thirties with Graves' hyperthyroidism. The sample taken for sequencing was blood.

The CDR3 DNA is TGCGCCAGCAGCTTGGGATCCAGGGATCAGAGCGAGCAGTACTTC. It translates to CASSLGSRDQSEQYF. The chain joins TRBV5-1 to TRBJ2-7; D is perhaps TRBD1 (5 bases). Germline loops: CDR1 SGHRS, CDR2 YFSETQ. The CDR3 extends over 15 amino acids. Between the trimmed V and J ends, which lost 0 bases and 6 bases, there was a span of 16 bases. Together with reference TRBV5-1 and TRBJ2-7, the CDR3 gives the full variable domain: KAGVTQTPRYLIKTRGQQVTLSCSPISGHRSVSWYQQTPGQGLQFLFEYFSETQRNKGNFPGRFSGRQFSNSRSEMNVSTLELGDSALYLCASSLGSRDQSEQYFGPGTRLTVT.